This T cell receptor (beta chain) was sequenced in a study of CD8 T cells in ankylosing spondylitis. This clonotype was seen many times. Its antigen is undetermined. TCRdb re-analysed the 5' RACE reads in MiXCR, keeping a single row per CDR3 protein. The sample includes some 63,000 distinct CDR3 sequences, around 6.4% of them seen just once. Study-wide results and caveats: Clones linked to disease were reported to show significant enrichment in matched ankylosing spondylitis synovial fluid.

Sequencing input: synovial fluid, either unsorted or a sorted T cell fraction (not recorded which). This receptor was identified in a male donor with ankylosing spondylitis.

In DNA form, the CDR3 reads TGTGCCAGCAGCTTAGTAAGGGAAGGCCAGCCCCAGCATTTT. This sequence encodes CASSLVREGQPQHF. This chain uses TRBV7-2 with TRBJ1-5, with D hard to call. Germline-derived CDR1 and CDR2 are SGHTA and FQGNSA. V gave up 1 base and J gave up 7 bases, with 11 bases separating them. The CDR3 length is 14 residues.